A selection of T cell receptor beta chains follows, all from one sample in a study of T cell repertoires in cytomegalovirus infection. These receptors' targets are unknown. TCRdb passed the reads through MiXCR, listing each CDR3 protein once. The table lists some 920,000 distinct CDR3 sequences, around 30% of them singletons, with about 14% in the top ten. The sequences come from cultured CD8+ T cells from PBMCs, collected from culture after CMV antigen stimulation. The receptors stem from a human donor in good health (CMV status not recorded). Some clones in this sample may be carry-over from other donors' samples. Each CDR3 is given without its conserved first and last residue. D genes are given only for firm matches.

V gene	D gene	CDR3 protein
TRBV7-9	-	ASSPGQIEAF
TRBV10-2	-	ASRPGGAEAF
TRBV5-5	TRBD2	ASSWSGGGGLGEQF
TRBV24-1	-	ATSTRNSPLH
TRBV6-2/TRBV6-3	TRBD2	ASVLTGGTGELF
TRBV12-3/TRBV12-4	TRBD1	ASTGDRGRVPGNTIY
TRBV7-6	TRBD2	ASSQDGAGNEQY
TRBV12-5	TRBD1	ASRTGPNFSGNTIY
TRBV7-9	TRBD2	ASSLGNQGLAGGRDEQF
TRBV7-2	-	ASSFPEEPEAF
TRBV5-6	TRBD1	ASSFGTGVLEAF
TRBV7-9	-	ASSLKASHMNTEAF
TRBV5-4	-	ASSPGGFYT